These 11 T cell receptor beta chains were sequenced from one sample in a study of shared T cell receptors in the human thymus. Some clones are missing from TCRdb's copy, which holds only in-frame ones; the method was immunoSEQ multiplex PCR. This table holds about 660,000 clones, around 87% found once. The same sample was also studied in work on human thymus T cells.

The material sequenced was thymocytes. These TCRs come from a boy under two years old with a congenital heart defect.

V is TRBV4-3 and J is TRBJ1-3; TRBD1 matches 7 bases. Per the germline V gene, CDR1 is LGHNA and CDR2 is YSLEER. Germline trimming cut 1 base from V and 4 bases from J; bases unmatched to any gene: 16. CDR3 length: 19 amino acids. The CDR3 protein is CASSQGFSEETGSGNTIYF. The CDR3 DNA reads TGCGCCAGCAGCCAAGGCTTTAGCGAAGAGACAGGGTCCGGAAACACCATATATTTT.

V and J are TRBV9 and TRBJ1-1; 8 positions match TRBD1. V gave up 4 bases and J gave up 5 bases; unmatched junction bases: 4. The germline V gene has CDR1 SGDLS and CDR2 YYNGEE. The CDR3 spans 13 residues. This CDR3 reads CASSSRGRTEAFF. Here the CDR3 DNA reads TGTGCCAGCAGCAGCAGGGGGCGGACTGAAGCTTTCTTT.

CDR3 in amino acids: CASSQEGPLGQGGYTF. Written as DNA, the CDR3 is TGCGCCAGCAGCCAAGAAGGGCCGTTGGGACAGGGGGGCTACACCTTC. This rearrangement joins TRBV4-1 to TRBJ1-2; 10 nucleotides align to TRBD1. The V and J ends lost 0 bases and 8 bases, in that order; junction bases with no gene match: 9. The length of the CDR3 is 16 residues. Germline CDR1 is MGHRA and CDR2 is YSYEKL.

The chain is built from TRBV7-2 and TRBJ2-7; D ambiguous. The length of the CDR3 is 15 residues. V shed 3 bases and J shed 3 bases, with 15 bases lying between them. Germline loops: CDR1 SGHTA, CDR2 FQGNSA. The CDR3 loop reads CASSLITRRHYEQYF. The CDR3 DNA reads as TGTGCCAGCAGCTTGATAACGCGCCGCCACTACGAGCAGTACTTC. The entire variable domain, with the rest obtained from reference TRBV7-2 and TRBJ2-7, is as follows: GAGVSQSPSNKVTEKGKDVELRCDPISGHTALYWYRQSLGQGLEFLIYFQGNSAPDKSGLPSDRFSAERTGGSVSTLTIQRTQQEDSAVYLCASSLITRRHYEQYFGPGTRLTVT.

The V call is TRBV4-3, the J call TRBJ2-4, with 8 bases aligning to TRBD1. CDR1 is LGHNA and CDR2 is YSLEER in the germline V gene. The junction had 4 bases not matched to a gene; V was cut back by 4 bases and J by 2 bases. The CDR3 has 15 amino acids. This CDR3 is CASSPDRGTKNIQYF. CDR3 DNA sequence: TGCGCCAGCAGCCCCGACAGGGGAACCAAAAACATTCAGTACTTC.

The chain combines TRBV15 with TRBJ1-1; 7 bases map to TRBD1. The germline V gene has CDR1 LNHNV and CDR2 YYDKDF (reference sequence). V was clipped by 1 base and J by 10 bases; unmatched bases: 15. This CDR3 comprises 16 residues. The CDR3 nucleotides are TGTGCCACCAGCAGAGTATTAGGGGGCCGACGCGATATAGCTTTCTTT. Amino acids: CATSRVLGGRRDIAFF.

The rearrangement joins TRBV9 to TRBJ2-7; 10 bases line up with TRBD2. Germline-derived CDR1 and CDR2 are SGDLS and YYNGEE. The junction had 5 bases not matched to a gene; V was cut back by 0 bases and J by 2 bases. The CDR3 is 16 amino acids. The CDR3 DNA reads as TGTGCCAGCAGCGTAGACTCTAGCGGGAGTCCCTACGAGCAGTACTTC. Its protein product is CASSVDSSGSPYEQYF. Drawing the rest from reference TRBV9 and TRBJ2-7, the complete variable domain is DSGVTQTPKHLITATGQRVTLRCSPRSGDLSVYWYQQSLDQGLQFLIQYYNGEERAKGNILERFSAQQFPDLHSELNLSSLELGDSALYFCASSVDSSGSPYEQYFGPGTRLTVT.

V gene TRBV5-5 combines with J gene TRBJ1-6, with 12 bases lining up with TRBD1. Germline V gene data show CDR1 as SGHKS and CDR2 as YYEKEE (reference sequence). This CDR3 comprises 16 residues. V lost 4 bases and J lost 6; bases outside the gene matches: 5. The chain's CDR3 is CASSTGQGASNSPLHF. Written as DNA, the CDR3 is TGTGCCAGCAGCACGGGACAGGGGGCGAGTAATTCACCCCTCCACTTT. Based on the CDR3 plus reference TRBV5-5 and TRBJ1-6, the full variable domain is DAGVTQSPTHLIKTRGQQVTLRCSPISGHKSVSWYQQVLGQGPQFIFQYYEKEERGRGNFPDRFSARQFPNYSSELNVNALLLGDSALYLCASSTGQGASNSPLHFGNGTRLTVT.

The chain uses TRBV6-4 and TRBJ2-2, with a weak D call TRBD1 (5 bases). CDR1 is MRHNA, CDR2 SNTAGT, per germline. Deletions cut 2 bases from V and 9 bases from J, with 7 bases between. The CDR3 is made up of 12 amino acids. CDR3 in amino acids: CASSDGARELFF. As DNA, the CDR3 is TGTGCCAGCAGTGACGGGGCCCGGGAGCTGTTTTTT.

This clone has more than one count but fewer than ten. The chain couples TRBV5-6 to TRBJ2-6; 7 bases map to TRBD1. CDR3 length: 16 residues. With 4 bases clipped from V and 2 bases from J, the junction kept 6 bases outside the gene matches. The V gene's germline CDR1 is SGHDT and CDR2 YYEEEE. CDR3 residues: CASSPTTGPGANVLTF. The DNA of the CDR3 is TGTGCCAGCAGCCCGACGACAGGGCCTGGGGCCAACGTCCTGACTTTC.

J is TRBJ2-3 and V is TRBV7-8, with 7 bases fitting TRBD1. The CDR3 length is 17 residues. The trim removed 2 bases at V and 0 bases at J, leaving 8 bases unmatched. Germline V gene data show CDR1 as SGHVS and CDR2 as FQNEAQ. CDR3 coding DNA: TGTGCCAGCAGCTTACCACAGGGGTGGACTAGCACAGATACGCAGTATTTT. Translation: CASSLPQGWTSTDTQYF.